This T cell receptor (beta chain) was sequenced for a study of regulatory T cells in long-lasting Graves disease. Study information: In persistent Graves' disease, antithyroid drugs had been taken for over 5 years and TSH receptor antibodies stayed positive.

Overall study results and limits: Lower TCR diversity was seen in persistent Graves' patients than in newly diagnosed ones.

Time point in this sample: persistent/refractory GD, antithyroid drugs over 5 years with positive TRAb. PBMC-extracted RNA yielded the TCR library. The patients were drawn from one endocrinology department in Xi'an, China. In building TCR beta libraries, iRepertoire HTBI primers were used together with Arm-PCR of CDR3 regions. Each CDR3 protein gets one entry after TCRdb re-called the multiplex PCR reads with MiXCR. This sample yields hundreds of thousands of distinct CDR3 sequences, of which around 20% are seen a single time; less than 25% belongs to the top ten. Notes on this clonotype: What it binds is not known.

The receptor's source is a female donor with Graves disease. The material was peripheral blood mononuclear cells (PBMCs), obtained when the disease was refractory, from a patient treated with antithyroid drugs.

CDR3 sequence reads: CASSSGGAVETQYF. In nucleotides, the CDR3 is TGCGCCAGCAGCTCTGGGGGGGCGGTGGAGACCCAGTACTTC. V usage is TRBV4-1 and J usage is TRBJ2-5, with D perhaps TRBD2 (7 bases). From germline, CDR1 is MGHRA and CDR2 YSYEKL. The V end lost 5 bases, the J end lost 5 bases, and 15 bases lay between the germline ends. The CDR3 length is 14 residues.